This T cell receptor (beta chain) derives from a study of regulatory dendritic cells for organ transplantation. Study overall: LPS was added to dendritic cell cultures on day 6.

Of note for this clone: Antigen unknown.

CFSE-labeled sorted T cells met regulatory or mature dendritic cells for 4 to 6 days. Memory T cells were CD45RO+, naive were CD45RA+, sorted by FACS. Repertoires were generated with immunoSEQ multiplex PCR, while TCRdb's copy carries only in-frame clones and drops some. The sample yields tens of thousands of clones, 70% to 90% seen once. There are 14 residues in the CDR3. CDR1 is SGHTS, CDR2 YDEGEE, per germline. Deletions cut 0 bases from V and 4 bases from J, with 10 bases between. The TCR originated in a human donor in good health. Material for sequencing was naive CD4+ T cells from blood cultured with regulatory dendritic cells. Subset here: CD45RA+ naive T cells. The chain is built from TRBV5-8 and TRBJ1-1, with D possibly being TRBD1 (5 bases). The CDR3 nucleotides read TGTGCCAGCAGCTTGGCCCCGAGGGGCACTGAAGCTTTCTTT. Translating it yields CASSLAPRGTEAFF.